Given below is one TCR beta chain in context. The antigen is not known. TCRdb re-analysed the 5' RACE reads in MiXCR, keeping a single row per CDR3 protein. The sample consists of around 510,000 distinct CDR3 sequences, roughly an eighth of them appearing once. This CDR3 region has 19 residues. J lost 5 bases, V lost 1 base, and 19 bases had no gene match. In germline, CDR1 is SGHDT, CDR2 YYEEEE. The sample originates from a study of identical twins. Study-wide results and caveats: Twin sharing of out-of-frame TCR alpha was underestimated by models in monozygotic pairs.

The same sample was also studied in work on yellow fever vaccine responses in identical twins.

The chain uses TRBV5-6 and TRBJ2-5; 8 bases line up with TRBD2. The receptor comes from a woman younger than 35 in good health. The source material was CD4+ T cells sorted from blood. The CDR3 loop reads CASSLSRGGFTGVLETQYF. For the CDR3, the DNA is TGTGCCAGCAGCTTGTCCCGGGGGGGCTTCACCGGCGTATTGGAGACCCAGTACTTC.